Below are 10 T cell receptor beta chains sequenced from a single sample in a study of spatial heterogeneity in lung cancer (dated by TCRdb to the late 2010s). The time point label, read with the paper, signifies: sample taken at primary tumor resection. For TCR sequencing, whole RNA was extracted from tumor and nontumor lung tissue, or from cryopreserved PBMC samples, and no cell sorting was done. Library generation was performed with 5' RACE. The reads were generated on a NextSeq 500. TCRdb cleaned the public reads at Q25 with fastp, built clones with MiXCR and kept in-frame beta chains. CDR3 protein sequences are deduplicated, and each keeps its most common genes and DNA. A total of more than 7,500 distinct CDR3 sequences appear in this sample, around 4.6% of them only once. The ten largest clones capture roughly 29% of the sample. The sample here was PBMCs, taken at surgery. Receptors originate from a male donor with early-stage non-small cell lung cancer.

This clonotype showed up many times. Because the library targeted alpha chains, this beta chain is an off-target read whose size means little. The CDR3 protein is CTSSQVRQTDTQYF. The CDR3 region has the DNA TGCACCAGCAGCCAAGTACGTCAGACAGATACGCAGTATTTT. V gene TRBV1 combines with J gene TRBJ2-3. TRBV1 is deemed a pseudogene. The CDR3 consists of 14 residues.

Relative to its sample, this clonotype is medium-sized. The library was prepared for alpha chains; this beta chain is a stray read, so its frequency means little. V and J are TRBV27 and TRBJ1-1; 11 nucleotides match TRBD1. The CDR3 spans 14 residues. V gave up 5 bases and J gave up 10 bases; unmatched junction bases: 9. Germline V gene data show CDR1 as MNHEY and CDR2 as SMNVEV (reference sequence). CDR3 bases: TGTGCCAGCAGTCCCTCGTTGGACAGGGGGCCAGCTTTCTTT. Protein sequence: CASSPSLDRGPAFF.

The table lists this clonotype with many counts. This beta chain is a stray sequence in a library constructed for alpha chains; its clone size is not meaningful. Here the CDR3 reads CASSFYGTGVEEAFF. The CDR3 nucleotides are TGTGCCAGCAGTTTTTACGGGACAGGGGTCGAGGAAGCTTTCTTT. J is TRBJ1-1 and V is TRBV27; 10 bases agree with TRBD1. The ends lost 3 bases at V and 8 bases at J; junction bases unmatched: 9. The CDR3 runs to 15 residues. Germline V gene data show CDR1 as MNHEY and CDR2 as SMNVEV (reference sequence).

This clonotype is judged medium-sized. This beta chain is an off-target read within a library intended for alpha chains, so its frequency means little. J is TRBJ1-6 and V is TRBV4-3; maybe TRBD1 (5 bases). The CDR3 loop spans 13 amino acids. Trimming took off 4 bases at V and 8 bases at J, with 9 bases between the two ends. CDR1 LGHNA and CDR2 YSLEER come from the germline V gene. CDR3 in DNA: TGCGCCAGCAGCCGAACCAGGGATTCACCCCTCCACTTT. Residues: CASSRTRDSPLHF.

This clonotype was seen at least ten times. Since it is a stray read in a library aimed at alpha chains, this beta chain has a size that is not meaningful. The chain couples TRBV29-1 to TRBJ1-1, with TRBD1 matching over 8 bases. The V gene's germline CDR1 is SQVTM and CDR2 ANQGSEA. Trimming at V came to 4 bases and at J to 4 bases, leaving 5 bases not matched to a gene. This CDR3 contains 13 residues. Here the CDR3 reads CSVVGQGATEAFF. The CDR3 nucleotides are TGCAGCGTTGTAGGTCAGGGGGCCACTGAAGCTTTCTTT.

This clonotype is judged medium-sized. Within a library made for alpha chains, this beta chain is off target, and its count is uninformative. The CDR3 sequence: CASSQDAGAWYTEAFF. In DNA form, the CDR3 reads TGTGCCAGCAGCCAAGACGCAGGGGCCTGGTACACTGAAGCTTTCTTT. This chain uses TRBV14 with TRBJ1-1, with D possibly TRBD1 on 6 matching bases. The length of the CDR3 is 16 residues. V lost 0 bases to trimming and J lost 3 bases, with 14 bases between them. The germline V gene has CDR1 SGHDN and CDR2 FVKESK.

This clonotype was picked up many times. Within a library made for alpha chains, this beta chain is off target, and its count is uninformative. The rearrangement links TRBV5-1 to TRBJ2-1; 8 bases line up with TRBD1. With 4 bases clipped from V and 8 bases from J, the junction kept 8 bases outside the gene matches. This CDR3 has 14 residues. Looked up from germline, CDR1 is SGHRS and CDR2 is YFSETQ. The CDR3 here is CASSPDRGSDEQFF. CDR3 sequence (DNA): TGCGCCAGCAGCCCCGACAGGGGTTCGGATGAGCAGTTCTTC.

This clonotype was detected many times. This beta chain is off target for a library built for alpha chains, so its abundance means little. The chain carries TRBV6-5 and TRBJ1-6; D not certain. With 0 bases removed from V and 3 bases from J, the gap between germline ends came to 9 bases. Per the germline V gene, CDR1 is MNHEY and CDR2 is SVGAGI. The CDR3 runs to 16 residues. The CDR3 here is CASSYSATLYNSPLHF. CDR3 sequence (DNA): TGTGCCAGCAGTTACTCTGCGACTCTCTATAATTCACCCCTCCACTTT.

Concerning this clonotype itself: Because this beta chain is a stray read in a library intended to capture alpha chains, its abundance should not be given much weight. The chain uses TRBV6-1 and TRBJ1-5; TRBD1 matches at 7 bases. V shed 4 bases, J shed 0 bases, and the junction held 6 bases outside the gene matches. CDR1 is MNHNS, CDR2 SASEGT, per germline. This CDR3 comprises 16 residues. The CDR3 loop reads CASSGTGAFSNQPQHF. For the CDR3, the DNA is TGTGCCAGCAGTGGAACAGGGGCCTTTAGCAATCAGCCCCAGCATTTT.

With regard to this clonotype: Being off target in a library aimed at alpha chains, this beta chain has a size of little meaning. This sequence joins TRBV12-5 and TRBJ2-3; no firm D call. Trimming removed 3 bases at V and 6 bases at J, with 4 bases between. Per germline, CDR1 LGHNT and CDR2 FRNRAP. The CDR3 runs to 11 residues. The CDR3 DNA follows: TGTGCTAGTGGTTTAGCTGATACGCAGTATTTT. It codes for CASGLADTQYF.